Each of the 15 T cell receptor beta chains below was sequenced from the same sample in a study of blood T cells in healthy people across ages. PCR was performed a second time for about 7 to 11 cycles using a sample-barcoded 5' primer and a J-beta primer mix. One entry per CDR3 protein, called by TCRdb with MiXCR from the 5' RACE reads. The sample shows approximately 820,000 distinct CDR3 sequences, around 42% of them seen only once. Sequencing input: blood. Receptor source: a man aged 55-75 years in good health.

The V and J genes are TRBV20-1 and TRBJ2-7; 8 bases align to TRBD1. V trimming: 2 bases; J trimming: 2 bases; junction bases outside the gene matches: 8. The CDR3 spans 15 residues. CDR1 and CDR2 from the germline V gene are DFQATT and SNEGSKA (reference sequence). Here the CDR3 reads CSARPYGQGTYEQYF. The CDR3 DNA reads as TGCAGTGCTAGACCCTACGGACAGGGAACCTACGAGCAGTACTTC.

The V call is TRBV15, the J call TRBJ2-3; 8 nucleotides agree with TRBD2. The CDR3 length is 16 residues. Trimming removed 2 bases from V and 0 bases from J; junction bases left unmatched: 4. CDR1 is LNHNV, CDR2 YYDKDF, per germline (reference sequence). CDR3 DNA: TGTGCCACCAGCAGAAGCGGGGGCGGGAGCACAGATACGCAGTATTTT. Protein product: CATSRSGGGSTDTQYF.

This clonotype was seen only a few times. The rearrangement uses TRBV25-1 and TRBJ2-3, with TRBD2 matching over 7 bases. The CDR3 loop spans 15 amino acids. CDR1 and CDR2 (germline): MGHDK, SYGVNS. The V and J ends lost 2 bases and 4 bases, in that order; junction bases with no gene match: 6. The CDR3 region has the DNA TGTGCCAGCAGTGAAACGGGGGGTCGATCAGATACGCAGTATTTT. Encoded protein: CASSETGGRSDTQYF.

This clonotype was observed a single time. Its ends do not fully match the called genes, so a read error is possible. The chain employs TRBV4-3 and TRBJ2-4; possible D gene TRBD1, 7 bases. The J call may be mistaken, given a closer DNA end match to TRBJ2-5. The germline gives CDR1 LGHNA, CDR2 YSLEER. The CDR3 length is 15 residues. CDR3 in amino acids: CTSSQGGGVQETQYF. The CDR3 coding sequence is TGCACCAGCAGCCAAGGGGGCGGGGTCCAAGAGACCCAGTACTTC.

The chain couples TRBV7-2 to TRBJ1-6; 11 bases are a match to TRBD1. The J segment lost 12 bases and the V segment lost 5 bases, leaving 6 bases of the junction unmatched. CDR3 length: 14 amino acids. CDR1 SGHTA and CDR2 FQGNSA come from the germline V gene. CDR3 protein: CASSTGTGGVPLHF. The DNA for the CDR3 is TGTGCCAGCAGCACCGGGACAGGGGGTGTACCCCTCCACTTT. The full variable domain, completed using reference TRBV7-2 and TRBJ1-6, is GAGVSQSPSNKVTEKGKDVELRCDPISGHTALYWYRQSLGQGLEFLIYFQGNSAPDKSGLPSDRFSAERTGGSVSTLTIQRTQQEDSAVYLCASSTGTGGVPLHFGNGTRLTVT.

J is TRBJ1-5 and V is TRBV28; D perhaps matches TRBD1 (6 bases). The CDR3 spans 15 residues. V was trimmed by 5 bases and J by 5 bases, leaving 16 bases between them. Germline CDR1 MDHEN, CDR2 SYDVKM. This CDR3 reads CASSPLGGAHQPQHF. The CDR3 DNA sequence: TGTGCCAGCAGTCCCTTAGGGGGGGCTCATCAGCCCCAGCATTTT.

The rearrangement joins TRBV24-1 to TRBJ2-3, with 8 bases aligning to TRBD2. This CDR3 contains 16 residues. The J segment lost 7 bases and the V segment lost 4 bases, leaving 12 bases of the junction unmatched. CDR1 is KGHDR, CDR2 SFDVKD, per germline. For the CDR3, the DNA is TGTGCCACCAGTGACCCCGGGAGGGGGGCACGGAATACGCAGTATTTT. It yields the protein CATSDPGRGARNTQYF.

The chain links TRBV9 to TRBJ1-2; 11 bases are shared with TRBD1. CDR1 is SGDLS and CDR2 is YYNGEE in the germline V gene. The CDR3 has 15 amino acids. Trimming at V came to 2 bases and at J to 4 bases, leaving 4 bases not matched to a gene. The CDR3 protein is CASSVEGQGAYGYTF. The CDR3 region has the DNA TGTGCCAGCAGCGTCGAAGGACAGGGGGCCTATGGCTACACCTTC.

In its sample, this clonotype was seen a few times. This chain joins TRBV7-9 and TRBJ2-7, with 8 bases fitting TRBD1. The CDR3 runs to 15 residues. V trimming: 4 bases; J trimming: 2 bases; junction bases outside the gene matches: 7. Germline V gene lookup returns CDR1 SEHNR and CDR2 FQNEAQ (reference sequence). Written as DNA, the CDR3 is TGTGCCAGCAGCTCGGGACAGGCTGATCCCTACGAGCAGTACTTC. Its protein product is CASSSGQADPYEQYF.

The genes are TRBV20-1 and TRBJ1-2; 9 bases align to TRBD1. The CDR3 contains 12 residues. Germline V gives CDR1 DFQATT, CDR2 SNEGSKA (reference sequence). CDR3 residues: CRMTGGGYGYTF. The CDR3 coding sequence is TGCAGAATGACAGGGGGAGGGTATGGCTACACCTTC.

This clonotype turned up a few times. The chain employs TRBV18 and TRBJ2-5, with 7 bases matching TRBD1. V shed 3 bases, J shed 2 bases, and the junction held 3 bases outside the gene matches. Germline CDR1 and CDR2: KGHSH and LQKENI. This CDR3 is 14 amino acids long. The CDR3 DNA sequence: TGTGCCAGCTCACCGGGACAGCAGCAAGAGACCCAGTACTTC. As protein: CASSPGQQQETQYF.

The chain links TRBV4-3 to TRBJ2-3; TRBD1 is a possible D gene (6 bases). The V end was cut by 0 bases, the J end by 6 bases, with 13 bases between. There are 15 residues in the CDR3. In germline, CDR1 is LGHNA, CDR2 YSLEER. CDR3 sequence: CASSQDPRQVDTQYF. The CDR3 DNA is TGCGCCAGCAGCCAAGATCCCCGACAGGTGGATACGCAGTATTTT.

J is TRBJ1-4 and V is TRBV6-1; D gene ambiguous. The CDR3 is made up of 11 amino acids. Germline assignment: CDR1 MNHNS and CDR2 SASEGT. V lost 7 bases to trimming and J lost 11 bases, with 11 bases between them. The CDR3 loop is CASNDRGKLFF. CDR3 nucleotide sequence: TGTGCCAGCAATGACCGAGGGAAACTGTTTTTT.

The V call is TRBV12-3 or TRBV12-4, the J call TRBJ1-1; 11 bases match TRBD1. After removal of 7 bases from V and 0 bases from J, the junction contained 4 bases not matched to a gene. This CDR3 comprises 15 residues. The CDR3 sequence: CASTQDRGLNTEAFF. CDR3 nucleotides: TGTGCCAGCACTCAGGACAGGGGGCTGAACACTGAAGCTTTCTTT.

The sample holds many counts of this clonotype. The rearrangement joins TRBV7-9 to TRBJ1-1; 8 bases are a match to TRBD1. Germline V CDR1 and CDR2: SEHNR, FQNEAQ (reference sequence). V lost 5 bases and J lost 0; bases outside the gene matches: 8. The CDR3 sequence is 16 residues long. In DNA form, the CDR3 reads TGTGCCAGCAGCCCTTGGACAGGGAACATGAACACTGAAGCTTTCTTT. This encodes CASSPWTGNMNTEAFF.